The 30 T cell receptor beta chains below were found in one sample sequenced in a study of T cells after yellow fever vaccination. Each CDR3 protein gets one entry after TCRdb re-called the 5' RACE reads with MiXCR. The table records more than 55,000 distinct CDR3 sequences, 7.4% of them present only once. The sequences come from CD8+ T cells sorted from PBMCs, collected 15 days after the yellow fever booster vaccination. The receptors originated from a man younger than 40 who received the YFV17D yellow fever vaccine.

This clonotype was seen ten or more times. The chain links TRBV7-2 to TRBJ2-7; D unresolved. The CDR3 is 12 residues long. Germline V gives CDR1 SGHTA, CDR2 FQGNSA. The V and J ends lost 4 bases and 6 bases respectively, with 10 bases between them. The CDR3 reads CASSSDTPEQYF. The CDR3 coding sequence is TGTGCCAGCAGCTCCGACACTCCCGAGCAGTACTTC.

This clonotype has at least ten counts. The rearrangement joins TRBV28 to TRBJ2-7, with 7 bases that match TRBD1. The CDR3 sequence is 12 residues long. Looked up from germline, CDR1 is MDHEN and CDR2 is SYDVKM. V trimming: 11 bases; J trimming: 6 bases; junction bases outside the gene matches: 10. The CDR3 DNA is TGTGCCTGCCGGACAGGAGCAGCCGAGCAGTACTTC. It translates to CACRTGAAEQYF.

The table lists this clonotype with many counts. J is TRBJ2-1 and V is TRBV12-3 or TRBV12-4; 11 nucleotides align to TRBD2. The CDR3 length is 17 residues. The V gene end was trimmed by 7 bases and the J gene end by 0 bases; junction bases not matched to a gene: 8. CDR3 in amino acids: CASTGLADSHSYNEQFF. CDR3 bases: TGTGCCAGCACGGGACTAGCGGATTCACACTCCTACAATGAGCAGTTCTTC.

The V and J genes are TRBV4-2 and TRBJ2-7; D is ambiguous. This CDR3 has 13 amino acids. With 7 bases removed from V and 3 bases from J, the gap between germline ends came to 13 bases. CDR1 is LGHNA and CDR2 is YNFKEQ in the germline V gene. As DNA, the CDR3 is TGTGCCAGCACCGGAGACACGAGCTACGAGCAGTACTTC. Protein product: CASTGDTSYEQYF.

This clonotype was counted many times. This chain uses TRBV12-5 with TRBJ2-1; D not resolved. This CDR3 has 12 amino acids. Germline V gene lookup returns CDR1 LGHNT and CDR2 FRNRAP. V lost 2 bases, J lost 8 bases, and 7 bases lay in between. Here the CDR3 DNA reads TGTGCTAGTGGTTTGTTGAGCTATGAGCAGTTCTTC. Translated: CASGLLSYEQFF.

This clonotype was seen repeatedly, ten times or more. The chain has TRBV7-9 and TRBJ2-7; D is perhaps TRBD1 or TRBD2 (5 bases each). The CDR3 length is 13 residues. V dropped 4 bases and J dropped 6 bases, with 13 bases sitting between them. Germline loops: CDR1 SEHNR, CDR2 FQNEAQ (reference sequence). DNA of the CDR3: TGTGCCAGCAGCTCCGCTTTTGGGGGCGAGCAGTACTTC. Translation: CASSSAFGGEQYF.

This clonotype came up many times. The J gene is TRBJ2-1, the V gene TRBV7-8, with 9 positions matching TRBD2. This CDR3 has 18 amino acids. Germline-derived CDR1 and CDR2 are SGHVS and FQNEAQ. Trimming at V came to 5 bases and at J to 1 base, leaving 12 bases not matched to a gene. The CDR3, as DNA: TGTGCCAGCAGCCAAGGGACGGGGCGGGAGGGGTCCTACAATGAGCAGTTCTTC. Translating gives CASSQGTGREGSYNEQFF.

This clonotype has a count of ten or more. The rearrangement links TRBV7-6 to TRBJ2-1; 10 bases are shared with TRBD1. This CDR3 comprises 16 residues. Germline V gene data show CDR1 as SGHVS and CDR2 as FNYEAQ. Trimming cost V 5 bases and J 7 bases; bases outside gene matches: 11. CDR3 in amino acids: CASSLGQGRMVNEQFF. The CDR3 DNA is TGTGCCAGCAGCCTGGGACAGGGGAGAATGGTAAATGAGCAGTTCTTC.

This clonotype was seen many times. This chain uses TRBV7-9 with TRBJ2-1; 12 bases agree with TRBD2. CDR1 and CDR2 (germline): SEHNR, FQNEAQ (reference sequence). Trimming took 5 bases from V and 8 from J; bases not matched to a gene: 13. The CDR3 spans 17 residues. In DNA, the CDR3 is TGTGCCAGCAGCCCTTGGACTAGCGGGGAAAGGGGGGATGAGCAGTTCTTC. It is translated as CASSPWTSGERGDEQFF. Variable domain in full (rest from reference TRBV7-9 and TRBJ2-1): DTGVSQNPRHKITKRGQNVTFRCDPISEHNRLYWYRQTLGQGPEFLTYFQNEAQLEKSRLLSDRFSAERPKGSFSTLEIQRTEQGDSAMYLCASSPWTSGERGDEQFFGPGTRLTVL.

In its sample, this clonotype was seen many times. The gene calls are TRBV7-9 and TRBJ2-1; 9 bases align to TRBD2. Germline V gene data show CDR1 as SEHNR and CDR2 as FQNEAQ (reference sequence). The CDR3 length is 15 residues. V dropped 4 bases and J dropped 4; count of bases not matched to a gene: 5. CDR3 region: CASSYSGSAYNEQFF. CDR3 coding DNA: TGTGCCAGCAGCTATAGCGGGAGTGCATACAATGAGCAGTTCTTC.

This clonotype has a count of ten or more. The CDR3 loop reads CASSYRDRANEQFF. CDR3 DNA: TGTGCCAGCAGCTACCGGGACAGGGCCAATGAGCAGTTCTTC. V usage is TRBV12-3 or TRBV12-4 and J usage is TRBJ2-1; 9 positions match TRBD1. Trimming removed 6 bases from V and 6 bases from J; junction bases left unmatched: 6. The CDR3 extends over 14 amino acids.

This clonotype was observed a few times. V usage is TRBV20-1 and J usage is TRBJ2-1, with 7 nucleotides matching TRBD2. Losses at the gene ends were 3 bases for V and 4 bases for J; bases not matched to a gene: 15. This CDR3 has 17 residues. From germline, CDR1 is DFQATT and CDR2 SNEGSKA (reference sequence). CDR3 bases: TGCAGTGCTAGGGGGGAATCAGCTAGCGGAAGGTACAATGAGCAGTTCTTC. Translated: CSARGESASGRYNEQFF.

The table lists this clonotype with many counts. The genes are TRBV18 and TRBJ2-5; 7 nucleotides match TRBD1. The J segment lost 0 bases and the V segment lost 3 bases, leaving 4 bases of the junction unmatched. The germline CDR1 and CDR2 sequences are KGHSH and LQKENI. The CDR3 is made up of 15 amino acids. CDR3: CASSPRDSDQETQYF. The CDR3, as DNA: TGTGCCAGCTCACCTAGGGACAGTGACCAAGAGACCCAGTACTTC.

This clonotype was detected only a few times. The chain couples TRBV20-1 to TRBJ2-3, with 8 nucleotides matching TRBD2. V was clipped by 3 bases and J by 1 base; unmatched bases: 6. Germline-derived CDR1 and CDR2 are DFQATT and SNEGSKA (reference sequence). This CDR3 contains 15 residues. CDR3 coding DNA: TGCAGTGCTAGTTGGCGGGAGGACCGCACAGATACGCAGTATTTT. Residues: CSASWREDRTDTQYF.

This clonotype was seen repeatedly, ten times or more. V usage is TRBV5-4 and J usage is TRBJ1-2; possible D gene TRBD1, 5 bases. CDR1 and CDR2 from the germline V gene are SGHNT and YYREEE (reference sequence). This CDR3 region has 12 residues. V lost 6 bases, J lost 3 bases, and 9 bases lay in between. The CDR3 nucleotides are TGTGCCAGCACCGACAGTTACTATGGCTACACCTTC. It is translated as CASTDSYYGYTF.

In the case of this clonotype: A junction end diverges from the germline sequence, so it may reflect a read error. The J gene is TRBJ2-3, the V gene TRBV27; perhaps TRBD1 as D (6 bases). The germline V gene has CDR1 MNHEY and CDR2 SMNVEV (reference sequence). This CDR3 has 12 amino acids. Here the CDR3 DNA reads TGTGCCACCCAAGGAAGGACAGATACGCATTATTTT. Translation gives CATQGRTDTHYF.

This clonotype was counted many times. V and J are TRBV27 and TRBJ2-5, with D unresolved. Germline CDR1 reads MNHEY; CDR2 reads SMNVEV (reference sequence). V was pared by 3 bases and J by 5 bases, with 13 bases between. This CDR3 is built from 14 residues. The CDR3 reads CASSLGLTAETQYF. The CDR3 DNA is TGTGCCAGCAGTTTGGGTTTAACGGCGGAGACCCAGTACTTC.

This clonotype has just a few counts. J is TRBJ2-7 and V is TRBV6-2 or TRBV6-3, with D possibly being TRBD1 or TRBD2 (6 bases each). CDR3 length: 16 amino acids. Germline CDR1 and CDR2: MNHEY and SVGEGT. V lost 0 bases to trimming and J lost 4 bases, with 16 bases between them. The CDR3 DNA is TGTGCCAGCAGTTACTCCGCGGGACAAGGGAAATACGAGCAGTACTTC. This translates into CASSYSAGQGKYEQYF.

Only a few counts were recorded for this clonotype. The chain is built from TRBV7-2 and TRBJ1-5, with no clear D. Per the germline V gene, CDR1 is SGHTA and CDR2 is FQGNSA. Trimming left V 0 bases short and J 3 bases short, with 6 bases between. This CDR3 is built from 14 residues. The CDR3, as DNA: TGTGCCAGCAGCTTAGCGGGCCCCAATCAGCCCCAGCATTTT. Amino acid sequence: CASSLAGPNQPQHF.

Concerning this clonotype itself: A read error is possible here, since a much larger clone lies one base away. The rearrangement uses TRBV6-5 and TRBJ2-2; D gene uncertain. Per germline, CDR1 MNHEY and CDR2 SVGAGI. Trimming removed 0 bases at V and 10 bases at J, with 12 bases between. The CDR3 length is 14 residues. The CDR3 is CASSYSGFDEELFF. CDR3 sequence (DNA): TGTGCCAGCAGTTACTCGGGGTTTGACGAGGAGCTGTTTTTT.

This clonotype was observed many times. The rearrangement links TRBV4-3 to TRBJ2-1; possibly TRBD2 for D (6 bases). The germline CDR1 and CDR2 sequences are LGHNA and YSLEER. The CDR3 extends over 17 amino acids. V was trimmed by 0 bases and J by 3 bases, leaving 15 bases between them. The CDR3 coding sequence is TGCGCCAGCAGCCAAGATCGGAATAGCGGATTCTACAATGAGCAGTTCTTC. Its protein is CASSQDRNSGFYNEQFF.

The sample holds many counts of this clonotype. The rearrangement links TRBV6-2 or TRBV6-3 to TRBJ2-3, with 8 bases identical to TRBD2. This CDR3 has 14 amino acids. Per germline, CDR1 MNHEY and CDR2 SVGEGT. After removal of 6 bases from V and 6 bases from J, the junction contained 8 bases not matched to a gene. CDR3 loop: CASSEREIFDTQYF. CDR3 DNA: TGTGCCAGCAGCGAGCGGGAGATTTTTGATACGCAGTATTTT.

This clonotype occurred many times. V usage is TRBV4-2 and J usage is TRBJ2-2, with D unclear. Trimming shortened V by 4 bases and J by 0 bases, and 15 bases separated the two germline ends. The CDR3 has 17 amino acids. Germline CDR1 is LGHNA and CDR2 is YNFKEQ. The CDR3 loop is CASSPRWELPNTGELFF. The CDR3 nucleotides read TGTGCCAGCAGCCCCCGGTGGGAACTCCCGAACACCGGGGAGCTGTTTTTT.

This clonotype has a count of ten or more. This chain uses TRBV7-9 with TRBJ2-1; D call uncertain. The germline V and J ends were trimmed by 4 bases and 9 bases, with 10 bases remaining between them. This CDR3 has 12 amino acids. Germline V gene lookup returns CDR1 SEHNR and CDR2 FQNEAQ (reference sequence). This chain's CDR3 is CASSSVVVEQFF. The CDR3 nucleotides are TGTGCCAGCAGCTCAGTGGTGGTTGAGCAGTTCTTC.

This clonotype was observed at least ten times. For the CDR3, the DNA is TGTGCCAGTCCCACTCTCACCGGGGAGCTGTTTTTT. It codes for CASPTLTGELFF. This sequence joins TRBV12-3 or TRBV12-4 and TRBJ2-2, with unresolved D. Trimming pared 9 bases from V and 4 bases from J, leaving 9 bases between. The CDR3 length is 12 residues.

For this clonotype: This may arise from a read error, as a much more abundant clone is one base away. The chain has TRBV12-3 or TRBV12-4 and TRBJ2-2, with D tentatively TRBD1 (5 bases). The CDR3 covers 16 residues. The CDR3 region has the DNA TGTGCCCGCAGTTTATCGGCCTTAGGGGTGGCCGGGGAGCTGTTTTTT. Its protein product is CARSLSALGVAGELFF.

This chain joins TRBV5-6 and TRBJ2-3, with TRBD2 identical over 11 bases. V shed 8 bases and J 1 base; nucleotides not matched to a gene: 21. Germline CDR1 is SGHDT and CDR2 is YYEEEE. The CDR3 covers 20 residues. The CDR3 region is CARSVGLPISGRAGTDTQYF. DNA for the CDR3: TGTGCCAGGAGCGTGGGGCTCCCGATTAGCGGGAGGGCGGGCACAGATACGCAGTATTTT.

A note on this clonotype: Given a much more abundant clone one base away, this may be a read error. This chain's CDR3 is CASWEGVWTSGRAPLSNEQFF. The CDR3 region has the DNA TGTGCCAGCTGGGAGGGGGTTTGGACTAGCGGGAGGGCCCCCCTCAGCAATGAGCAGTTCTTC. The chain recombines TRBV6-2 or TRBV6-3 with TRBJ2-1; 15 bases map to TRBD2. The CDR3 spans 21 residues. V lost 8 bases to trimming and J lost 6 bases; unmatched junction nucleotides: 23. Per germline, CDR1 MNHEY and CDR2 SVGEGT.

This chain connects TRBV6-2 or TRBV6-3 to TRBJ2-1, with TRBD2 identical over 10 bases. The V and J ends lost 0 bases and 6 bases, in that order; junction bases with no gene match: 8. The CDR3 is 17 amino acids. Germline V CDR1 and CDR2: MNHEY, SVGEGT. The CDR3, as DNA: TGTGCCAGCAGTTACTCGACAGCGGGAGGGGGGGGCAATGAGCAGTTCTTC. It is translated as CASSYSTAGGGGNEQFF.

In this sample, this clonotype turned up many times. The CDR3 loop reads CAWEGATDYEAFF. CDR3 coding DNA: TGTGCCTGGGAGGGGGCTACTGATTATGAAGCTTTCTTT. This rearrangement joins TRBV30 to TRBJ1-1, with 7 bases fitting TRBD1. This CDR3 comprises 13 residues. The germline V gene encodes CDR1 GTSNPN and CDR2 SVGIG (reference sequence). V lost 5 bases to trimming and J lost 7 bases; unmatched junction nucleotides: 10. Variable domain in full (rest from reference TRBV30 and TRBJ1-1): SQTIHQWPATLVQPVGSPLSLECTVEGTSNPNLYWYRQAAGRGLQLLFYSVGIGQISSEVPQNLSASRPQDRQFILSSKKLLLSDSGFYLCAWEGATDYEAFFGQGTRLTVV.